One sample yielded the 20 T cell receptor beta chains listed below, sequenced in a study of cytomegalovirus exposure and HLA in healthy donors. Use of 60 Vbeta and 13 Jbeta primers characterized the PCR. Clones were sequenced by immunoSEQ multiplex PCR, and TCRdb holds only the in-frame ones, with some missing. The table records a few hundred thousand clones, roughly four fifths of them present only once. Sequenced sample: PBMCs. Every receptor here comes from a girl aged 10 to 17 in good health and CMV-seronegative.

V usage is TRBV7-9 and J usage is TRBJ2-3; 12 positions match TRBD2. The CDR3 has 18 amino acids. From germline, CDR1 is SEHNR and CDR2 FQNEAQ (reference sequence). Trimming at V came to 3 bases and at J to 0 bases, leaving 7 bases not matched to a gene. The CDR3 spells CASSFRLAGEVSTDTQYF. As DNA, the CDR3 is TGTGCCAGCAGCTTTCGACTAGCGGGAGAGGTGAGCACAGATACGCAGTATTTT. Together with reference TRBV7-9 and TRBJ2-3, the CDR3 gives the full variable domain: DTGVSQNPRHKITKRGQNVTFRCDPISEHNRLYWYRQTLGQGPEFLTYFQNEAQLEKSRLLSDRFSAERPKGSFSTLEIQRTEQGDSAMYLCASSFRLAGEVSTDTQYFGPGTRLTVL.

This chain links TRBV2 with TRBJ1-2, with 7 bases lining up with TRBD1. The CDR3 contains 13 residues. J lost 4 bases, V lost 8 bases, and 7 bases had no gene match. The V gene's germline CDR1 is SNHLY and CDR2 FYNNEI. The chain's CDR3 is CASEGATSYGYTF. DNA for the CDR3: TGTGCCAGCGAGGGGGCTACAAGCTATGGCTACACCTTC.

This chain links TRBV11-2 with TRBJ2-1; 12 bases map to TRBD2. The J segment lost 7 bases and the V segment lost 6 bases, leaving 10 bases of the junction unmatched. The CDR3 runs to 16 residues. Germline assignment: CDR1 SGHAT and CDR2 FQNNGV. The CDR3 loop is CASSLSGTSGLNEQFF. The CDR3 DNA reads as TGTGCCAGCAGTTTATCCGGGACTAGCGGGTTAAATGAGCAGTTCTTC.

The chain joins TRBV9 to TRBJ1-1, with 7 bases aligning to TRBD1. The CDR3 is 16 residues long. V was pared by 3 bases and J by 4 bases, with 12 bases of the junction left unmatched. Germline V lookup: CDR1 SGDLS, CDR2 YYNGEE. The CDR3 DNA is TGTGCCAGCAGCGCCCTGGGTTCACAGGGGCGCACTGAAGCTTTCTTT. It yields the protein CASSALGSQGRTEAFF.

V gene TRBV7-2 combines with J gene TRBJ1-2; perhaps TRBD1 as D (5 bases). Germline loops: CDR1 SGHTA, CDR2 FQGNSA. Deletions cut 4 bases from V and 4 bases from J, with 13 bases between. The CDR3 runs to 14 residues. The CDR3 is CASSWAGRIYGYTF. In nucleotides, the CDR3 is TGTGCCAGCAGCTGGGCAGGGAGGATCTATGGCTACACCTTC.

V is TRBV6-1 and J is TRBJ2-7; TRBD2 matches 7 bases. Looked up from germline, CDR1 is MNHNS and CDR2 is SASEGT. The J segment lost 3 bases and the V segment lost 4 bases, leaving 9 bases of the junction unmatched. There are 15 residues in the CDR3. CDR3 DNA sequence: TGTGCCAGCAGTGGCCAGCGGGATTGGATCTACGAGCAGTACTTC. Translating gives CASSGQRDWIYEQYF.

This clone was observed a single time. The chain links TRBV7-2 to TRBJ1-2; TRBD1 might be the D (5 bases). The CDR3 loop spans 16 amino acids. V lost 4 bases to trimming and J lost 10 bases, with 25 bases between them. The germline CDR1 and CDR2 sequences are SGHTA and FQGNSA. CDR3 in amino acids: CASSSPRGTLQAVYTF. CDR3 nucleotides: TGTGCCAGCAGCTCTCCCCGCGGGACCCTCCAGGCGGTCTACACCTTC.

The J gene is TRBJ1-4, the V gene TRBV2, with TRBD1 identical over 11 bases. The germline CDR1 and CDR2 sequences are SNHLY and FYNNEI. The CDR3 has 14 amino acids. With 6 bases clipped from V and 8 bases from J, the junction kept 5 bases outside the gene matches. The CDR3 is CASRRDRGYEKLFF. The CDR3 DNA follows: TGTGCCAGCAGAAGGGACAGGGGGTACGAAAAACTGTTTTTT.

There are a few counts of this clone. This chain connects TRBV28 to TRBJ1-4, with 9 bases fitting TRBD1. The junction had 6 bases not matched to a gene; V was cut back by 5 bases and J by 2 bases. Germline V gene sequence: CDR1 MDHEN, CDR2 SYDVKM. The CDR3 is 16 residues long. The CDR3 is CASSGLQGATNEKLFF. The CDR3 DNA reads TGTGCCAGCAGTGGACTACAGGGGGCCACTAATGAAAAACTGTTTTTT.

This clone was detected only once. An end of the junction does not agree with germline; a read error may underlie this. V and J are TRBV7-9 and TRBJ2-1; possible D gene TRBD2, 5 bases. Germline values: CDR1 SEHNR, CDR2 FQNEAQ (reference sequence). There are 16 residues in the CDR3. CDR3 protein: CSSSLDLRAIYNEQFF. The CDR3, as DNA: TGTTCCAGCAGCTTAGATTTGAGGGCCATCTACAATGAGCAGTTCTTC.

The V gene is TRBV19, the J gene TRBJ1-2; weak D call: TRBD1 (5 bases). Per germline, CDR1 LNHDA and CDR2 SQIVND (reference sequence). The V gene lost 1 base and the J gene lost 5 bases, with 14 bases spanning the gap. CDR3 size: 15 residues. CDR3 sequence: CASSIAYRSPYGYTF. The CDR3 region has the DNA TGTGCCAGTAGTATAGCTTACAGGTCGCCTTATGGCTACACCTTC.

This chain joins TRBV28 and TRBJ2-7; 8 bases line up with TRBD1. J gave up 2 bases and V 8 bases, and 5 bases lay outside the gene matches. Germline CDR1 MDHEN, CDR2 SYDVKM. The length of the CDR3 is 13 residues. The CDR3 is CASGTGPTYEQYF. The CDR3 DNA follows: TGTGCCAGCGGGACAGGTCCTACCTACGAGCAGTACTTC.

This chain joins TRBV6-1 and TRBJ2-5; TRBD1 aligns across 10 bases. The V and J ends lost 5 bases and 4 bases, in that order; junction bases with no gene match: 4. The CDR3 runs 14 residues. The germline gives CDR1 MNHNS, CDR2 SASEGT. CDR3 residues: CASSFGQGGETQYF. The CDR3, as DNA: TGTGCCAGCAGTTTCGGACAGGGGGGAGAGACCCAGTACTTC.

The V call is TRBV10-3, the J call TRBJ1-5; 9 bases fit TRBD1. Germline CDR1 is ENHRY and CDR2 is SYGVKD. The CDR3 totals 17 residues. Trimming removed 4 bases from V and 1 base from J; junction bases left unmatched: 8. The CDR3 region is CAISAGPGTGSNQPQHF. The CDR3 region has the DNA TGTGCCATCAGTGCGGGCCCCGGGACAGGGAGCAATCAGCCCCAGCATTTT.

V usage is TRBV2 and J usage is TRBJ2-3; tentatively, D is TRBD2 (6 bases). Trimming removed 6 bases from V and 1 base from J, with 20 bases in between. Looked up from germline, CDR1 is SNHLY and CDR2 is FYNNEI. The CDR3 consists of 17 residues. This CDR3 reads CASRTNPGVARTDTQYF. The CDR3 DNA is TGTGCCAGCAGGACCAACCCGGGGGTGGCCCGCACAGATACGCAGTATTTT.

This rearrangement joins TRBV9 to TRBJ1-1, with 7 positions matching TRBD1. CDR1 and CDR2 from the germline V gene are SGDLS and YYNGEE. This CDR3 region has 14 residues. The V and J ends lost 2 bases and 5 bases, in that order; junction bases with no gene match: 6. The CDR3 nucleotides read TGTGCCAGCAGCGTGAACAGGGGCGGGACTGAAGCTTTCTTT. Translated, it gives CASSVNRGGTEAFF.

The V and J genes are TRBV5-6 and TRBJ2-5, with 9 bases that match TRBD2. The DNA end lines up better with TRBJ2-7; the J call may be wrong. Germline lookup yields CDR1 SGHDT and CDR2 YYEEEE. This CDR3 has 14 residues. The CDR3 coding sequence is TGTGCCAGTAACCCCTGGAGCGGGGGGTACGAGCAGTACTTC. Translating it yields CASNPWSGGYEQYF.

This sequence joins TRBV7-9 and TRBJ1-6, with a tentative D call TRBD1 (5 bases). This CDR3 is 14 amino acids long. From germline, CDR1 is SEHNR and CDR2 FQNEAQ (reference sequence). Trimming pared 0 bases from V and 9 bases from J, leaving 9 bases between. The CDR3 loop is CASSLAGVGSPLHF. The CDR3 DNA sequence: TGTGCCAGCAGCTTAGCAGGGGTGGGTTCACCCCTCCACTTT. The full variable domain, rest sourced from reference TRBV7-9 and TRBJ1-6, is DTGVSQNPRHKITKRGQNVTFRCDPISEHNRLYWYRQTLGQGPEFLTYFQNEAQLEKSRLLSDRFSAERPKGSFSTLEIQRTEQGDSAMYLCASSLAGVGSPLHFGNGTRLTVT.

The V and J genes are TRBV5-4 and TRBJ1-2; D gene ambiguous. Germline lookup yields CDR1 SGHNT and CDR2 YYREEE (reference sequence). This CDR3 contains 13 residues. Trimming removed 2 bases at V and 3 bases at J, with 8 bases between. The CDR3 nucleotides read TGTGCCAGCAGCTTAACGGAGGACTATGGCTACACCTTC. Translation: CASSLTEDYGYTF.

J is TRBJ2-3 and V is TRBV7-3, with a weak D call TRBD2 (5 bases). This CDR3 comprises 13 residues. Trimming took 3 bases from V and 11 from J, leaving 15 bases between them. Germline CDR1 reads SGHTA; CDR2 reads FQGTGA. This CDR3 is CASSFSLAELQYF. In DNA, the CDR3 is TGTGCCAGCAGCTTCTCTCTAGCAGAGCTGCAGTATTTT. The full variable domain, in which reference TRBV7-3 and TRBJ2-3 provide the parts outside the CDR3, is GAGVSQTPSNKVTEKGKYVELRCDPISGHTALYWYRQSLGQGPEFLIYFQGTGAADDSGLPNDRFFAVRPEGSVSTLKIQRTERGDSAVYLCASSFSLAELQYFGPGTRLTVL.